This TCR beta chain was found in a study of T-cell reconstitution after alpha-beta-depleted transplantation in children. Overall study results and limits: Several hundred expanded graft clones reportedly supplied alpha-beta T cells about two months after transplant. From newly produced T cells came most of the T-cell counts and diversity one year after transplant.

Unique molecular identifiers were incorporated when the TCRbeta library was constructed. Each CDR3 protein is one row after TCRdb ran MiXCR on the PCR reads. The data contain under 25,000 distinct CDR3 sequences, roughly 13% of them singletons. The CDR3 extends over 13 amino acids. This clonotype was recorded many times. Its antigen is still unknown. The chain is built from TRBV21-1 and TRBJ2-1; the table's D gene call, TRBD2, was not cross checked with the DNA. TRBV21-1 is a known pseudogene. The sequence was obtained from a female patient aged 2-9 years who had a stem cell transplant for congenital amegakaryocytic thrombocytopenia, so the T cells may come from the graft donor. The material sequenced was PBMCs, mostly from graft donor cells, taken 60 days after TCRalphabeta/CD19-depleted stem cell transplant. The CDR3, as DNA: TGTGCCAGCAGCGGACTACCGCCCAATGAGCAGTTCTTC. Its protein is CASSGLPPNEQFF.